This TCR beta chain was captured by sequencing in a study of blood T cell repertoires in COVID-19. Profiled with immunoSEQ multiplex PCR; TCRdb holds only in-frame clones, not every one. The sample has tens of thousands of clones, approximately 90% seen once. The CDR3 loop spans 14 amino acids. Trimming shortened V by 2 bases and J by 3 bases, and 9 bases separated the two germline ends. CDR1 and CDR2 from the germline V gene are MNHEY and SVGEGT. Material: peripheral blood. The TCR originated in a human donor in a cohort sampled during active COVID-19. The chain recombines TRBV6-2 or TRBV6-3 with TRBJ2-3; a possible D gene is TRBD2 (6 bases). CDR3 DNA: TGTGCCAGCAGTTACGCCGGGACTACAGATACGCAGTATTTT. Amino acids: CASSYAGTTDTQYF.